This TCR beta chain was found in a study of cytomegalovirus exposure and HLA in healthy donors. Study findings and constraints: Sequencing artifact likely explains a cluster of highly shared sequence variants.

J gave up 8 bases and V 1 base, and 7 bases lay outside the gene matches. Germline lookup yields CDR1 SGHAT and CDR2 FQNNGV. CDR3 length equals 15 residues. 60 Vbeta and 13 Jbeta primers were used in PCR. The table came from immunoSEQ multiplex PCR; TCRdb's copy has only in-frame clones and leaves some out. The sample has around 70,000 clones. With respect to this clone: Its antigen is still unknown.

The chain employs TRBV11-2 and TRBJ1-2; 10 bases are shared with TRBD1. The sequenced material came from PBMCs. The receptor was derived from a boy aged 10-17 years in good health and CMV-seronegative. The chain's CDR3 is CASSLGTGGLGGYTF. The CDR3 nucleotides read TGTGCCAGCAGCTTAGGGACAGGGGGACTCGGGGGCTACACCTTC.